Following are 32 T cell receptor beta chains from one sample sequenced in a study of identical twins. Via MiXCR, TCRdb re-called the 5' RACE reads, giving one row per CDR3 protein. The data show a few hundred thousand distinct CDR3 sequences, 9.6% seen once. The same data also went into a second study, on yellow fever vaccine responses in identical twins.

Sequencing used PBMCs. These receptor sequences come from a woman younger than 30 in good health.

This clonotype was observed many times. The chain carries TRBV12-3 or TRBV12-4 and TRBJ1-4; 7 positions match TRBD1. This CDR3 region has 13 residues. With V trimmed by 5 bases and J by 8 bases, 5 bases remained unmatched. In DNA form, the CDR3 reads TGTGCCAGCAGTCTGGGACAGTTAGAAAAACTGTTTTTT. It yields the protein CASSLGQLEKLFF.

This clonotype was detected a few times. The rearrangement uses TRBV7-2 and TRBJ2-2, with a possible D match to TRBD1 (6 bases). Looked up from germline, CDR1 is SGHTA and CDR2 is FQGNSA. This CDR3 contains 14 residues. The ends were cut back, 5 bases at V and 3 bases at J, with 10 bases in the middle. The CDR3 DNA follows: TGTGCCAGCAGCGGGGACATCCACACCGGGGAGCTGTTTTTT. Translation: CASSGDIHTGELFF.

This clonotype showed up just a few times. The chain joins TRBV12-3 or TRBV12-4 to TRBJ2-5, with TRBD1 as a possible D gene (5 bases). CDR3 length: 13 amino acids. V was cut by 6 bases and J by 7 bases, with 15 bases left in between. The CDR3 reads CASRGPPSVTQYF. In nucleotides, the CDR3 is TGTGCCAGCAGGGGGCCGCCGAGTGTGACCCAGTACTTC.

In its sample, this clonotype was seen a few times. The chain combines TRBV28 with TRBJ2-2; D is unresolved. Germline V lookup: CDR1 MDHEN, CDR2 SYDVKM. CDR3 length equals 18 residues. Deletions cut 1 base from V and 0 bases from J, with 15 bases between. CDR3 protein: CASSLYRRVRSNTGELFF. The CDR3 DNA sequence: TGTGCCAGCAGTTTATATCGGCGAGTCCGCTCGAACACCGGGGAGCTGTTTTTT. The complete variable domain, with remaining parts taken from reference TRBV28 and TRBJ2-2, reads DVKVTQSSRYLVKRTGEKVFLECVQDMDHENMFWYRQDPGLGLRLIYFSYDVKMKEKGDIPEGYSVSREKKERFSLILESASTNQTSMYLCASSLYRRVRSNTGELFFGEGSRLTVL.

The chain employs TRBV7-6 and TRBJ2-3; 8 bases line up with TRBD2. From germline, CDR1 is SGHVS and CDR2 FNYEAQ. The CDR3 covers 15 residues. The V and J ends lost 1 base and 3 bases, in that order; junction bases with no gene match: 3. Here the CDR3 DNA reads TGTGCCAGCAGCTTAGTTAGCGGGGTAACAGATACGCAGTATTTT. It encodes CASSLVSGVTDTQYF.

Only a few counts were recorded for this clonotype. The rearrangement joins TRBV12-3 or TRBV12-4 to TRBJ1-1; no clear D. Trimming pared 7 bases from V and 1 base from J, leaving 10 bases between. The CDR3 has 13 residues. The CDR3 here is CASTLKANTEAFF. DNA for the CDR3: TGTGCCAGCACCTTGAAGGCGAACACTGAAGCTTTCTTT.

This clonotype turned up a few times. The chain links TRBV28 to TRBJ2-3, with 9 bases aligning to TRBD1. CDR1 is MDHEN, CDR2 SYDVKM, per germline. CDR3 size: 17 residues. After removal of 3 bases from V and 4 bases from J, the junction contained 11 bases not matched to a gene. CDR3 sequence reads: CASSLFGPGQGADTQYF. The CDR3 nucleotides read TGTGCCAGCAGTTTGTTCGGCCCGGGACAGGGTGCAGATACGCAGTATTTT. Variable domain in full (rest from reference TRBV28 and TRBJ2-3): DVKVTQSSRYLVKRTGEKVFLECVQDMDHENMFWYRQDPGLGLRLIYFSYDVKMKEKGDIPEGYSVSREKKERFSLILESASTNQTSMYLCASSLFGPGQGADTQYFGPGTRLTVL.

V gene TRBV12-3 or TRBV12-4 combines with J gene TRBJ2-5; 10 bases are a match to TRBD2. V lost 1 base and J lost 2; bases outside the gene matches: 1. The CDR3 extends over 15 amino acids. Here the CDR3 reads CASSLGGLAQETQYF. The CDR3 coding sequence is TGTGCCAGCAGTTTAGGGGGACTAGCGCAAGAGACCCAGTACTTC.

This clonotype has only a few counts. The CDR3 DNA follows: TGTGCCAGCAGCGAATGGGATCTAGCGGGGTATACGCAGTATTTT. This encodes CASSEWDLAGYTQYF. The chain employs TRBV7-2 and TRBJ2-3, with TRBD2 matching over 9 bases. Trimming at V came to 5 bases and at J to 7 bases, leaving 10 bases not matched to a gene. In germline, CDR1 is SGHTA, CDR2 FQGNSA. The CDR3 runs to 15 residues. The whole variable domain, filled in from reference TRBV7-2 and TRBJ2-3, reads GAGVSQSPSNKVTEKGKDVELRCDPISGHTALYWYRQSLGQGLEFLIYFQGNSAPDKSGLPSDRFSAERTGGSVSTLTIQRTQQEDSAVYLCASSEWDLAGYTQYFGPGTRLTVL.

This clonotype has at least ten counts. V and J are TRBV5-1 and TRBJ1-4; no clear D gene. Germline assignment: CDR1 SGHRS and CDR2 YFSETQ. Trimming left V 0 bases short and J 5 bases short, with 8 bases between. CDR3 length: 14 amino acids. The CDR3 loop is CASSLDGLNEKLFF. In DNA form, the CDR3 reads TGCGCCAGCAGCTTGGATGGACTCAATGAAAAACTGTTTTTT. The full variable domain, in which reference TRBV5-1 and TRBJ1-4 provide the parts outside the CDR3, is KAGVTQTPRYLIKTRGQQVTLSCSPISGHRSVSWYQQTPGQGLQFLFEYFSETQRNKGNFPGRFSGRQFSNSRSEMNVSTLELGDSALYLCASSLDGLNEKLFFGSGTQLSVL.

This clonotype was counted only a few times. The rearrangement uses TRBV20-1 and TRBJ2-4; D is possibly TRBD1 (6 bases). Trimming cost V 6 bases and J 1 base, with 13 bases left between them. The CDR3 has 14 residues. CDR1 and CDR2 from the germline V gene are DFQATT and SNEGSKA (reference sequence). Here the CDR3 reads CSAPGGQAKNIQYF. In DNA, the CDR3 is TGCAGTGCCCCAGGTGGACAGGCCAAAAACATTCAGTACTTC.

In its sample, this clonotype was seen many times. The chain has TRBV25-1 and TRBJ1-2, with a weak D call TRBD1 (5 bases). Trimming removed 4 bases at V and 5 bases at J, with 17 bases between. This CDR3 has 15 residues. Germline V gene data show CDR1 as MGHDK and CDR2 as SYGVNS. This CDR3 is CASSGAMGLQYGYTF. CDR3 coding DNA: TGTGCCAGCAGTGGCGCTATGGGACTCCAGTATGGCTACACCTTC.

This clonotype was recorded a few times. The genes are TRBV2 and TRBJ2-5, with TRBD2 matching 9 bases. With V trimmed by 3 bases and J by 4 bases, 6 bases remained unmatched. This CDR3 is 15 amino acids long. The germline V gene has CDR1 SNHLY and CDR2 FYNNEI. The CDR3 region has the DNA TGTGCCAGCAGTGAGCGGGAGGGCCTTTTAGAGACCCAGTACTTC. It translates to CASSEREGLLETQYF.

Worth noting for this clonotype: A read error may explain this, as a much larger clone is one base away. The conserved closing phenylalanine or tryptophan is absent in this CDR3, likely reflecting a read error. V usage is TRBV12-3 or TRBV12-4 and J usage is TRBJ2-4; D is possibly TRBD2 (5 bases). Trimming cost V 2 bases and J 4 bases, with 9 bases left between them. There are 14 residues in the CDR3. The CDR3 nucleotides are TGTGCCAGCAGTTTATTAACTAGGAAAAACATTCAGTACATC. Amino acid sequence: CASSLLTRKNIQYI.

This clonotype showed up just a few times. The chain joins TRBV6-1 to TRBJ2-7; the D is unclear. Germline values: CDR1 MNHNS, CDR2 SASEGT. Trimming cost V 10 bases and J 3 bases, with 16 bases left between them. The CDR3 is 13 amino acids. DNA for the CDR3: TGTGCCACCAACACTGCGAGCCTCTACGAGCAGTACTTC. This translates into CATNTASLYEQYF.

The chain carries TRBV19 and TRBJ2-2, with 13 bases that match TRBD2. CDR3 length: 16 amino acids. Germline V gene data show CDR1 as LNHDA and CDR2 as SQIVND (reference sequence). With V trimmed by 3 bases and J by 5 bases, 3 bases remained unmatched. CDR3 sequence reads: CASSIWTSGGTGELFF. The CDR3 DNA reads TGTGCCAGTAGTATTTGGACTAGCGGGGGAACCGGGGAGCTGTTTTTT.

J is TRBJ2-3 and V is TRBV27; 8 nucleotides align to TRBD1. Germline V gene sequence: CDR1 MNHEY, CDR2 SMNVEV (reference sequence). The CDR3 is made up of 17 amino acids. Trimming cost V 5 bases and J 2 bases; bases outside gene matches: 12. CDR3 in amino acids: CASSLSRTGRITDTQYF. The CDR3 DNA is TGTGCCAGCAGTCTAAGCCGGACAGGGAGGATCACAGATACGCAGTATTTT.

The table lists this clonotype with many counts. For the CDR3, the DNA is TGTGCCAGCAGTGAATATATTACCGAGACCCAGTACTTC. It is translated as CASSEYITETQYF. The chain combines TRBV25-1 with TRBJ2-5; D gene ambiguous. This CDR3 spans 13 amino acids. CDR1 is MGHDK, CDR2 SYGVNS, per germline. V was clipped by 0 bases and J by 5 bases, with 7 bases between them.

This clonotype was seen a few times. This chain joins TRBV7-2 and TRBJ2-7; 9 bases line up with TRBD1. The CDR3 extends over 15 amino acids. The junction had 6 bases not matched to a gene; V was cut back by 4 bases and J by 2 bases. Germline CDR1 reads SGHTA; CDR2 reads FQGNSA. CDR3 sequence: CASSSGDRAPYEQYF. The CDR3 DNA reads TGTGCCAGCAGCTCCGGGGACAGGGCGCCCTACGAGCAGTACTTC.

CDR3 DNA: TGTGCCAGCAGCCTAAGACAGGGGTACATCGCCGATACGCAGTATTTT. Residues: CASSLRQGYIADTQYF. The chain is built from TRBV14 and TRBJ2-3; 8 bases match TRBD1. Looked up from germline, CDR1 is SGHDN and CDR2 is FVKESK. The V and J ends lost 4 bases and 6 bases, in that order; junction bases with no gene match: 12. The CDR3 is 16 residues long.

This clonotype was observed a handful of times. The rearrangement joins TRBV27 to TRBJ1-5; 7 bases match TRBD1. The CDR3 length is 15 residues. Germline V gene data show CDR1 as MNHEY and CDR2 as SMNVEV (reference sequence). The V gene end was trimmed by 5 bases and the J gene end by 7 bases; junction bases not matched to a gene: 11. This chain's CDR3 is CASSPRQGSAQPQHF. The DNA for the CDR3 is TGTGCCAGCAGTCCCCGACAGGGCAGTGCCCAGCCCCAGCATTTT.

This clonotype was counted between two and nine times. J is TRBJ2-2 and V is TRBV3-1; TRBD1 aligns across 8 bases. Germline trimming cut 1 base from V and 4 bases from J; bases unmatched to any gene: 11. Germline-derived CDR1 and CDR2 are LGHDT and YNNKEL (reference sequence). The CDR3 is 18 residues long. The CDR3: CASSQVFSGGASTGELFF. The DNA for the CDR3 is TGTGCCAGCAGCCAAGTTTTCTCAGGGGGCGCGAGCACCGGGGAGCTGTTTTTT.

This clonotype occurred a few times. The rearrangement uses TRBV11-1 and TRBJ2-1; TRBD2 matches 9 bases. The CDR3 consists of 16 residues. With 5 bases clipped from V and 8 bases from J, the junction kept 13 bases outside the gene matches. Germline lookup yields CDR1 SGHAT and CDR2 FQDESV (reference sequence). The DNA for the CDR3 is TGTGCCAGCAGCCAACTGGCCCTAGCGGGGCGGGATGAGCAGTTCTTC. This gives the protein CASSQLALAGRDEQFF.

This clonotype was detected only a few times. The DNA for the CDR3 is TGTGCCAGCATAGGTCAGCACGGGGAGCTGTTTTTT. It codes for CASIGQHGELFF. This chain connects TRBV6-5 to TRBJ2-2; the D is unclear. CDR1 MNHEY and CDR2 SVGAGI come from the germline V gene. This CDR3 spans 12 amino acids. The V gene lost 7 bases and the J gene lost 7 bases, with 10 bases spanning the gap.

This clonotype was detected ten times or more. The V call is TRBV29-1, the J call TRBJ2-1; D is uncertain. Per the germline V gene, CDR1 is SQVTM and CDR2 is ANQGSEA. Trimming left V 4 bases short and J 5 bases short, with 12 bases between. This CDR3 is built from 13 residues. The DNA for the CDR3 is TGCAGCGTTGCCCCCCAGGAAAACAATGAGCAGTTCTTC. It yields the protein CSVAPQENNEQFF.

V usage is TRBV5-1 and J usage is TRBJ1-6, with 7 positions matching TRBD1. CDR1 is SGHRS, CDR2 YFSETQ, per germline. There are 14 residues in the CDR3. Germline trimming cut 6 bases from V and 6 bases from J; bases unmatched to any gene: 6. This chain's CDR3 is CASNQGTANSPLHF. DNA of the CDR3: TGCGCCAGCAACCAAGGGACAGCTAATTCACCCCTCCACTTT.

This clonotype has a count of ten or more. V is TRBV12-3 or TRBV12-4 and J is TRBJ1-2; D is undetermined. The CDR3 has 11 residues. With 3 bases removed from V and 5 bases from J, the gap between germline ends came to 4 bases. CDR3 DNA sequence: TGTGCCAGCAGTTTCCAGTATGGCTACACCTTC. Protein product: CASSFQYGYTF.

Many counts were recorded for this clonotype. The chain employs TRBV5-1 and TRBJ2-3, with unresolved D. The V gene's germline CDR1 is SGHRS and CDR2 YFSETQ. This CDR3 has 17 residues. V was cut by 6 bases and J by 0 bases, with 20 bases left in between. The CDR3: CASTPRWSIASTDTQYF. CDR3 nucleotide sequence: TGCGCCAGCACACCGAGGTGGTCTATCGCTAGCACAGATACGCAGTATTTT.

The chain links TRBV7-8 to TRBJ2-7; D is possibly TRBD2 (6 bases). Germline assignment: CDR1 SGHVS and CDR2 FQNEAQ. The CDR3 has 14 amino acids. V lost 3 bases to trimming and J lost 4 bases, with 13 bases between them. The CDR3 DNA is TGTGCCAGCAGCTTGGGACTTCGGGGTTACGAGCAGTACTTC. This gives the protein CASSLGLRGYEQYF.

The chain has TRBV6-2 or TRBV6-3 and TRBJ2-7; D ambiguous. Trimming took 6 bases from V and 7 from J, leaving 10 bases between them. Germline assignment: CDR1 MNHEY and CDR2 SVGEGT. The CDR3 consists of 11 residues. CDR3 protein: CASSPFGEQYF. The CDR3 nucleotides are TGTGCCAGCAGCCCATTTGGGGAGCAGTACTTC.

The table lists this clonotype with many counts. The chain couples TRBV28 to TRBJ1-2, with D unclear. Germline assignment: CDR1 MDHEN and CDR2 SYDVKM. The CDR3 totals 13 residues. The V gene lost 5 bases and the J gene lost 5 bases, with 12 bases spanning the gap. The CDR3 region has the DNA TGTGCCAGCAGTAACCTGGGAGGATATGGCTACACCTTC. Translated, it gives CASSNLGGYGYTF.

This clonotype has just a few counts. This chain joins TRBV12-3 or TRBV12-4 and TRBJ2-2, with a possible D match to TRBD1 (5 bases). V shed 2 bases and J shed 2 bases, with 15 bases lying between them. The CDR3 is 17 amino acids. The CDR3 DNA reads as TGTGCCAGCAGTTTAAATCCGAGGCAGGGAAACACCGGGGAGCTGTTTTTT. Residues: CASSLNPRQGNTGELFF.